This T cell receptor beta chain stems from a study of blood T cell repertoires in COVID-19. This table comes from immunoSEQ multiplex PCR, and its TCRdb copy is limited to in-frame clones, with some not included. This repertoire shows more than 300,000 clones, 75% to 90% found once; its top ten account for around 6%. This CDR3 has 14 amino acids. CDR1 MNHEY and CDR2 SMNVEV come from the germline V gene (reference sequence). The V gene lost 5 bases and the J gene lost 6 bases, with 16 bases spanning the gap. V is TRBV27 and J is TRBJ1-2, with TRBD1 as a possible D gene (6 bases). Sequencing input: peripheral blood. This clonotype originated in a woman aged 45-65 years with COVID-19, enrolled during active disease. Here the CDR3 DNA reads TGTGCCAGCAGTCCAGGGGAGAGAAGACATGGCTACACCTTC. It translates to CASSPGERRHGYTF.